The rows below give T cell receptor beta chains drawn from one sample of a study of CD8 T cells in Susac syndrome. TCRdb reanalysed the immunoSEQ multiplex PCR reads using MiXCR and keeps one entry per CDR3 protein. Of around 150,000 distinct CDR3 sequences listed, 85% to 95% are singletons. The sequencing input was CD8+ T cells from PBMCs. All receptors derive from a human donor with Susac syndrome. CDR3s include the opening cysteine and the closing phenylalanine or tryptophan. A D gene is named only where the DNA matches it firmly. Clone size is shown for a subset of rows, as once, few, many or a class of expanded clone.

17,TRBJ1-5,once,TRBV2,TRBD1,TGTGCCAGCAGTGAAGCGGTCGCAGGGGGATCGGATCAGCCCCAGCATTTT,CASSEAVAGGSDQPQHF
13,TRBJ2-7,NA,TRBV11-3,NA,TGTGCCAGCAGCAAGCGAGAAGGGTGGGAGCAGTACTTC,CASSKREGWEQYF
15,TRBJ2-7,NA,TRBV10-3,NA,TGTGCCTCCAACGCGAGGGTCCCCTTTAGGAACGAGCAGTACTTC,CASNARVPFRNEQYF
13,TRBJ2-2,NA,TRBV24-1,NA,TGTGCCACCAGTTTGACACCCACCGGGGAGCTGTTTTTT,CATSLTPTGELFF
15,TRBJ1-2,NA,TRBV6-5,NA,TGTGCCAGCAGTTACGGGGCGCAGGGGCCCTATGGCTACACCTTC,CASSYGAQGPYGYTF
15,TRBJ2-1,NA,TRBV27,TRBD2,TGTGCCAGCAGTTTGCTAGCGGGAGGGGTAAATGAGCAGTTCTTC,CASSLLAGGVNEQFF
14,TRBJ1-1,NA,TRBV9,NA,TGTGCCAGCAGCGTAGGGGGGTCGGGGACTGAAGCTTTCTTT,CASSVGGSGTEAFF
15,TRBJ2-1,NA,TRBV7-2,NA,TGTGCCAGCAGCTTGGTCACGGACATCTACAATGAGCAGTTCTTC,CASSLVTDIYNEQFF
13,TRBJ1-1,NA,TRBV14,TRBD1,TGTGCCAGCAGGCAGACAGGGGGCGCAGTGGCTTTCTTT,CASRQTGGAVAFF
15,TRBJ2-5,NA,TRBV7-3,TRBD1,TGTGCCAGCAGCGTCGGGACAGGGGATGGCGAGACCCAGTACTTC,CASSVGTGDGETQYF
14,TRBJ2-7,NA,TRBV29-1,NA,TGCAGCGTTGAATTGGCGGCACAATCCTACGAGCAGTACTTC,CSVELAAQSYEQYF
14,TRBJ2-1,NA,TRBV5-6,NA,TGTGCCAGCAGCTTGGGGGACATCTTGGATGAGCAGTTCTTC,CASSLGDILDEQFF
19,TRBJ2-1,once,TRBV20-1,TRBD2,TGCAGTGCTAGAGCCTCTTGGGGGACTAGCGGGAGTACCTACAATGAGCAGTTCTTC,CSARASWGTSGSTYNEQFF
11,TRBJ2-7,few,TRBV11-2,NA,TGTGCCAGCAGTCCAGGACACGAGCAGTACTTC,CASSPGHEQYF
13,TRBJ2-7,NA,TRBV27,NA,TGTGCCAGCAGTTCTTCTGCCACCTACGAGCAGTACTTC,CASSSSATYEQYF
16,TRBJ1-4,NA,TRBV7-9,NA,TGTGCCAGCAGCCATGGCACGTCCGAGGTGGGGGAAAAACTGTTTTTT,CASSHGTSEVGEKLFF
14,TRBJ2-5,NA,TRBV9,NA,TGTGCCAGCAGCGTAGGACAGAACCAAGAGACCCAGTACTTC,CASSVGQNQETQYF
13,TRBJ2-1,NA,TRBV29-1,TRBD1,TGCAGCGTCTGGACAGGGTTTTCGAATGAGCAGTTCTTC,CSVWTGFSNEQFF
15,TRBJ2-3,NA,TRBV20-1,TRBD2,TGCAGTGCTAGGAGACTAGCGGATAGCACAGATACGCAGTATTTT,CSARRLADSTDTQYF
12,TRBJ1-5,NA,TRBV15,NA,TGTGCCACCAGCAGAGCGAATCAGCCCCAGCATTTT,CATSRANQPQHF
13,TRBJ2-1,NA,TRBV9,NA,TGTGCCAGCAGGTCGGGGGAGAGCAATGAGCAGTTCTTC,CASRSGESNEQFF
14,TRBJ1-1,NA,TRBV13,NA,TGTGCCAGCAGCCGCCTCGGTGGGAACACTGAAGCTTTCTTT,CASSRLGGNTEAFF
13,TRBJ2-5,NA,TRBV5-4,TRBD2,TGTGCCAGCAGCTTGCTAGCGGAAGAGACCCAGTACTTC,CASSLLAEETQYF
12,TRBJ2-7,NA,TRBV9,TRBD2,TGTGCCAGCGGCGGGAGTTCCTACGAGCAGTACTTC,CASGGSSYEQYF
14,TRBJ2-7,NA,TRBV5-6,NA,TGTGCCAGCAGCTACGGGTCGGACTCCTACGAGCAGTACTTC,CASSYGSDSYEQYF
14,TRBJ1-4,once,TRBV27,NA,TGTGCCAGCAGCCTCATCGGTGGTGGTGAAAAACTGTTTTTT,CASSLIGGGEKLFF
12,TRBJ2-7,once,TRBV10-3,NA,TGTGCCATCAGTGAGCCCCCCGACGAGCAGTACTTC,CAISEPPDEQYF
13,TRBJ2-1,NA,TRBV7-9,NA,TGTGCCAGCAGCGGGGGATGGCCCAACGAGCAGTTCTTC,CASSGGWPNEQFF
16,TRBJ1-5,once,TRBV27,NA,TGTGCCAGCAGTCCCCACTCGGACAGTAGCAATCAGCCCCAGCATTTT,CASSPHSDSSNQPQHF
13,TRBJ2-7,NA,TRBV27,TRBD2,TGTGCCAGCTCGGAGCGGGGCTCCTACGAGCAGTACTTC,CASSERGSYEQYF
12,TRBJ2-7,few,TRBV11-1,NA,TGTGCCAGCAGCTTAGCCTTGGGCGAGCAGTACTTC,CASSLALGEQYF
13,TRBJ2-1,NA,TRBV20-1,NA,TGCAGTGCTAGAGATCACGCCTACAATGAGCAGTTCTTC,CSARDHAYNEQFF
16,TRBJ1-2,NA,TRBV3-1,NA,TGTGCCAGCAGCCAAGAAAGAACTCAGGGGCTCTATGGCTACACCTTC,CASSQERTQGLYGYTF
16,TRBJ2-3,NA,TRBV20-1,NA,TGCAGTGCTAGAGATCGGGCTAGCGAAAACACAGATACGCAGTATTTT,CSARDRASENTDTQYF
13,TRBJ2-3,NA,TRBV15,NA,TGTGCCACCAGACGAGGTGGGGCAGATACGCAGTATTTT,CATRRGGADTQYF
14,TRBJ2-7,NA,TRBV5-1,TRBD1,TGCGCCAGCAGCCCGGGGACAGGGTCCCACGAGCAGTACTTC,CASSPGTGSHEQYF
15,TRBJ2-1,NA,TRBV20-1,NA,TGCAGTGCTAGAGGGTATCGGGAGCCTGGGGATGAGCAGTTCTTC,CSARGYREPGDEQFF
13,TRBJ2-6,NA,TRBV24-1,NA,TGTGCCACCAGAAACTCTGGGGCCAACGTCCTGACTTTC,CATRNSGANVLTF
18,TRBJ2-6,NA,TRBV29-1,NA,TGCAGCGTTGAACCCGAAGAGCAGGTGGTAACTGGGGCCAACGTCCTGACTTTC,CSVEPEEQVVTGANVLTF
15,TRBJ2-5,NA,TRBV5-1,NA,TGCGCCAGCAGCACCTCCGGGGCTGATCAAGAGACCCAGTACTTC,CASSTSGADQETQYF
18,TRBJ2-6,NA,TRBV4-1,NA,TGCGCCAGCAGCCACCCGACAGAATTTCCCTCTGGGGCCAACGTCCTGACTTTC,CASSHPTEFPSGANVLTF
15,TRBJ2-5,NA,TRBV27,TRBD1,TGTGCCAGCAGTTTCGTGACAGGGTACCAAGAGACCCAGTACTTC,CASSFVTGYQETQYF
14,TRBJ2-7,NA,TRBV20-1,TRBD2,TGCAGTGCCGTAGGTAGCGGGAGCTCCTACGAGCAGTACTTC,CSAVGSGSSYEQYF
14,TRBJ2-3,NA,TRBV20-1,NA,TGCAGTGCTCTCTGGGAACGGGGCACAGATACGCAGTATTTT,CSALWERGTDTQYF
14,TRBJ1-1,NA,TRBV9,NA,TGTGCCAGCAGCGGGCAGGGGCGGAACACTGAAGCTTTCTTT,CASSGQGRNTEAFF
14,TRBJ2-5,NA,TRBV4-1,TRBD2,TGCGCCAGCAGCCAAGTAGCGGGCGAAGAGACCCAGTACTTC,CASSQVAGEETQYF
15,TRBJ2-3,once,TRBV27,NA,TGTGCCAGCACCCCCGTGGCACCTAGCACAGATACGCAGTATTTT,CASTPVAPSTDTQYF
14,TRBJ2-1,NA,TRBV28,NA,TGTGCCAGCAGTTTATTAACTTCTGGCAATGAGCAGTTCTTC,CASSLLTSGNEQFF
13,TRBJ2-1,NA,TRBV7-3,NA,TGTGCCAGCAGCTTAGTTCGATACAATGAGCAGTTCTTC,CASSLVRYNEQFF
15,TRBJ2-1,NA,TRBV29-1,TRBD2,TGCAGCGTCCACCGGGAGGGGAGGTCCTACAATGAGCAGTTCTTC,CSVHREGRSYNEQFF
12,TRBJ2-1,NA,TRBV10-3,NA,TGTGCCATCAGTGAGTCGACGGATGAGCAGTTCTTC,CAISESTDEQFF
13,TRBJ2-3,NA,TRBV5-1,NA,TGCGCCAGCAGCCTCCTTCCAACAGATACGCAGTATTTT,CASSLLPTDTQYF
15,TRBJ1-2,NA,TRBV7-9,TRBD1,TGTGCCAGCAGCTTCCCTGGACAGGGAAACTATGGCTACACCTTC,CASSFPGQGNYGYTF
14,TRBJ2-3,NA,TRBV29-1,NA,TGCAGCGTCCCTAGGGGAGGTAGCACAGATACGCAGTATTTT,CSVPRGGSTDTQYF
15,TRBJ2-1,once,TRBV9,TRBD2,TGTGCCAGCAGCGTAGGCGGGAGTAGGTACAATGAGCAGTTCTTC,CASSVGGSRYNEQFF
14,TRBJ1-1,NA,TRBV3-1,TRBD1,TGTGCCAGCAGCCAAGGACAGGGGGCCACTGAAGCTTTCTTT,CASSQGQGATEAFF
14,TRBJ1-2,NA,TRBV7-9,NA,TGTGCCAGCAGCTTAGGACAGGCGAACTATGGCTACACCTTC,CASSLGQANYGYTF